One sample yielded the 5 T cell receptor beta chains listed below, sequenced in a study of cytomegalovirus exposure and HLA in healthy donors. It was with 60 Vbeta and 13 Jbeta primers that the PCR ran. The protocol was immunoSEQ multiplex PCR, while the TCRdb copy is restricted to in-frame clones and leaves out a portion. Of about 210,000 clones in the sample, 60% to 80% are singletons; the top ten hold over 1.5%. The sample comprised PBMCs. These receptors were collected from a male donor in good health and CMV-seronegative.

This chain uses TRBV19 with TRBJ2-2, with D perhaps TRBD1 (5 bases). Trimming stripped 0 bases from V and 2 bases from J, with 13 bases between. The CDR3 length is 17 residues. Per the germline V gene, CDR1 is LNHDA and CDR2 is SQIVND (reference sequence). The DNA of the CDR3 is TGTGCCAGTAGTATAGATCTGGGGCGAACCAACACCGGGGAGCTGTTTTTT. Translating it yields CASSIDLGRTNTGELFF.

This clone came up once. The chain links TRBV4-3 to TRBJ2-5; D is uncertain. Germline V CDR1 and CDR2: LGHNA, YSLEER. V was cut by 0 bases and J by 2 bases, with 16 bases left in between. This CDR3 is 17 amino acids long. The CDR3 DNA follows: TGCGCCAGCAGCCAAGATCCCCCGGCAGGCCTGCAAGAGACCCAGTACTTC. It is translated as CASSQDPPAGLQETQYF.

The rearrangement joins TRBV27 to TRBJ2-2; possible D gene TRBD2, 6 bases. V dropped 5 bases and J dropped 3 bases, with 13 bases sitting between them. The CDR3 consists of 15 residues. From germline, CDR1 is MNHEY and CDR2 SMNVEV (reference sequence). The CDR3 nucleotides read TGTGCCAGCAGTCACCTCCGGGACTACACCGGGGAGCTGTTTTTT. It yields the protein CASSHLRDYTGELFF.

This rearrangement joins TRBV4-2 to TRBJ1-1; D ambiguous. V lost 5 bases and J 5 bases, leaving 12 bases between the germline ends. The CDR3 runs to 13 residues. Germline assignment: CDR1 LGHNA and CDR2 YNFKEQ. The CDR3 reads CASSAVQGTEAFF. As DNA, the CDR3 is TGTGCCAGCAGCGCGGTTCAAGGAACTGAAGCTTTCTTT.

This clone was observed once. The chain is built from TRBV6-5 and TRBJ2-1; TRBD2 aligns across 8 bases. This CDR3 has 16 residues. Germline-derived CDR1 and CDR2 are MNHEY and SVGAGI. After removal of 3 bases from V and 1 base from J, the junction contained 5 bases not matched to a gene. CDR3 sequence (DNA): TGTGCCAGCAGTTATTATAGCGGGATTTCCTACAATGAGCAGTTCTTC. Residues: CASSYYSGISYNEQFF.